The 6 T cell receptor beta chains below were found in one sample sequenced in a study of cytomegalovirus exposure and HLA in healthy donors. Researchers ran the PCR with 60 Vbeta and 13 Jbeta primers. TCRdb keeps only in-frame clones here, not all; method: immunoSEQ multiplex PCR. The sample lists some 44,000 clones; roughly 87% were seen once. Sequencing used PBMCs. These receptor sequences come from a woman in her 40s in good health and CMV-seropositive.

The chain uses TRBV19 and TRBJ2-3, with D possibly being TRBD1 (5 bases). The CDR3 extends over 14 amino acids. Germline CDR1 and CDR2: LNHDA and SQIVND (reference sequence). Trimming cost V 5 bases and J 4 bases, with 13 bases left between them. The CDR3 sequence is CASSFARAADTQYF. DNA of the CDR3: TGTGCCAGTAGTTTCGCCAGGGCTGCAGATACGCAGTATTTT. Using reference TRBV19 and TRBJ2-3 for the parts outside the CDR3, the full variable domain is DGGITQSPKYLFRKEGQNVTLSCEQNLNHDAMYWYRQDPGQGLRLIYYSQIVNDFQKGDIAEGYSVSREKKESFPLTVTSAQKNPTAFYLCASSFARAADTQYFGPGTRLTVL.

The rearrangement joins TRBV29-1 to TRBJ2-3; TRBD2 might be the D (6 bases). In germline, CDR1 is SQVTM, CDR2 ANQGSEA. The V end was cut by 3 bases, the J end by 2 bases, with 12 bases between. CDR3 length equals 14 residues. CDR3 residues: CSVDLGLYTDTQYF. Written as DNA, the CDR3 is TGCAGCGTTGACCTCGGACTATACACAGATACGCAGTATTTT.

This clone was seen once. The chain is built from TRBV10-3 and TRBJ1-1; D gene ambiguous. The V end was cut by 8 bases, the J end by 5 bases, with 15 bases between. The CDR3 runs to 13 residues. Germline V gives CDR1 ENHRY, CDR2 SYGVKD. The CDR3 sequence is CAISGGPGTEAFF. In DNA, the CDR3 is TGTGCCATCTCTGGTGGCCCGGGGACTGAAGCTTTCTTT.

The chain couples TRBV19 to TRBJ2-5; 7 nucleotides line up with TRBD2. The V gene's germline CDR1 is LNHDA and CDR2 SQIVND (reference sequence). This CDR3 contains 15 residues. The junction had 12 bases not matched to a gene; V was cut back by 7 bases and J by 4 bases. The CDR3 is CASTTGTTLGETQYF. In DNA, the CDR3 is TGTGCCAGTACCACCGGGACTACTTTGGGAGAGACCCAGTACTTC.

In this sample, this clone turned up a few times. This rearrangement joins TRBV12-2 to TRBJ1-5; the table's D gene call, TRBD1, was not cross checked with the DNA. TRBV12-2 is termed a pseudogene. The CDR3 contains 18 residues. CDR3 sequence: CASRFSPTGERGNQPQHF. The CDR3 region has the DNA TGTGCAAGTCGCTTTTCCCCGACAGGAGAACGCGGCAATCAGCCCCAGCATTTT.

CDR3 DNA: TGTGCCAGCAGTGACCGATCCCAGGGGGCGTGGGGCTACACCTTC. Its protein is CASSDRSQGAWGYTF. The chain couples TRBV6-4 to TRBJ1-2, with 8 positions matching TRBD1. There are 15 residues in the CDR3. The J segment lost 8 bases and the V segment lost 2 bases, leaving 10 bases of the junction unmatched. Looked up from germline, CDR1 is MRHNA and CDR2 is SNTAGT.